The clone carrying this TCR beta chain appeared many times. Its antigen is not known. The data derive from a study of T-cell reconstitution after alpha-beta-depleted transplantation in children. General study results and limits: The origin of alpha-beta T cells about two months after transplant was reportedly several hundred expanded graft clones. High day-60 TCRbeta diversity in some patients came from surviving recipient T cells and thymic progenitors. Most T-cell counts and diversity one year after the transplant came from T cells that were newly produced.

Germline CDR1 SGHAT, CDR2 FQNNGV. The length of the CDR3 is 15 residues. Trimming removed 5 bases from V and 2 bases from J; junction bases left unmatched: 7. Unique molecular identifiers tagged the TCRbeta library. TCRdb ran MiXCR on the PCR reads and lists one entry per CDR3 protein. This table has under 35,000 distinct CDR3 sequences, 6.3% appearing once. This receptor was identified in a male patient younger than 18 who had a stem cell transplant for acute myeloid leukemia, so the T cells may come from the graft donor. This chain connects TRBV11-2 to TRBJ2-3, with 7 bases that match TRBD1. This sample comprised PBMCs, mostly from graft donor cells, obtained 180 days after TCRalphabeta/CD19-depleted stem cell transplant. CDR3 amino acids: CASSRGQILTDTQYF. DNA for the CDR3: TGTGCCAGCAGCCGGGGACAGATTCTCACAGATACGCAGTATTTT.